The 15 T cell receptor beta chains below all came from one sample that was sequenced in a study of T-cell reconstitution after alpha-beta-depleted transplantation in children. During its preparation, the TCRbeta library received unique molecular identifiers. MiXCR, run by TCRdb on the PCR reads, gives a single entry per CDR3 protein. The sample comprises approximately 230,000 distinct CDR3 sequences, 20% to 30% of which are singletons, and about 4.8% rests with the top ten. Sequences were derived from PBMCs, mostly from graft donor cells, sampled 360 days after TCRalphabeta/CD19-depleted stem cell transplant. These receptors came from a female patient aged 2-9 years who had a stem cell transplant for congenital amegakaryocytic thrombocytopenia, so the T cells may come from the graft donor.

The chain links TRBV10-3 to TRBJ2-2, with 9 bases aligning to TRBD2. This CDR3 has 15 amino acids. V was clipped by 2 bases and J by 7 bases; unmatched bases: 5. The germline V gene has CDR1 ENHRY and CDR2 SYGVKD. This CDR3 is CAISERGRAGGELFF. The CDR3 DNA follows: TGTGCCATCAGTGAGCGCGGGAGGGCCGGCGGGGAGCTGTTTTTT.

This clonotype was observed a few times. This chain connects TRBV10-3 to TRBJ1-5; D is uncertain. Trimming stripped 3 bases from V and 7 bases from J, with 10 bases between. Germline V gives CDR1 ENHRY, CDR2 SYGVKD. This CDR3 is built from 13 residues. The CDR3, as DNA: TGTGCCATCAGTGAAGAGCCTGTCCAGCCCCAGCATTTT. Its translation: CAISEEPVQPQHF.

This clonotype has only a few counts. The chain carries TRBV5-6 and TRBJ2-3; possible D gene TRBD2, 6 bases. This CDR3 is built from 16 residues. Germline CDR1 reads SGHDT; CDR2 reads YYEEEE. Trimming shortened V by 0 bases and J by 4 bases, and 15 bases separated the two germline ends. CDR3 nucleotides: TGTGCCAGCAGCTTGGTTGTTGCGGGGAATGCAGATACGCAGTATTTT. It translates to CASSLVVAGNADTQYF. The whole variable domain, filled in from reference TRBV5-6 and TRBJ2-3, reads DAGVTQSPTHLIKTRGQQVTLRCSPKSGHDTVSWYQQALGQGPQFIFQYYEEEERQRGNFPDRFSGHQFPNYSSELNVNALLLGDSALYLCASSLVVAGNADTQYFGPGTRLTVL.

This clonotype was seen a few times. The V gene is TRBV20-1, the J gene TRBJ2-1; no firm D call. This CDR3 is built from 11 residues. The V end was cut by 3 bases, the J end by 0 bases, with 0 bases between. Germline assignment: CDR1 DFQATT and CDR2 SNEGSKA (reference sequence). The CDR3 loop is CSASSYNEQFF. DNA for the CDR3: TGCAGTGCTAGCTCCTACAATGAGCAGTTCTTC.

The table lists this clonotype with a few counts. This chain uses TRBV10-3 with TRBJ1-2; TRBD1 might be the D (6 bases). Per germline, CDR1 ENHRY and CDR2 SYGVKD. CDR3 length: 13 residues. The V and J ends lost 6 bases and 8 bases respectively, with 16 bases between them. The DNA for the CDR3 is TGTGCCATCAGAGACGAGGGGGGCCAAGGCTACACCTTC. This translates into CAIRDEGGQGYTF.

This clonotype turned up a few times. The J gene is TRBJ1-4, the V gene TRBV12-3 or TRBV12-4, with D possibly TRBD1 on 6 matching bases. This CDR3 contains 16 residues. V was shortened by 6 bases and J by 8 bases, with 22 bases between the two germline ends. The CDR3: CASSRTEWGLVEKLFF. The CDR3 DNA reads TGTGCCAGCAGCCGAACGGAGTGGGGGCTCGTCGAAAAACTGTTTTTT.

This clonotype occurred a few times. This chain uses TRBV5-1 with TRBJ2-3; TRBD2 agrees at 10 bases. The germline CDR1 and CDR2 sequences are SGHRS and YFSETQ. The CDR3 sequence is 18 residues long. The V segment lost 4 bases and the J segment 5 bases; nucleotides outside the gene matches: 16. DNA for the CDR3: TGCGCCAGCAGCACGCAACCACGAAGCGGGGGGGCCTTAGATACGCAGTATTTT. Protein product: CASSTQPRSGGALDTQYF. Together with reference TRBV5-1 and TRBJ2-3, the CDR3 gives the full variable domain: KAGVTQTPRYLIKTRGQQVTLSCSPISGHRSVSWYQQTPGQGLQFLFEYFSETQRNKGNFPGRFSGRQFSNSRSEMNVSTLELGDSALYLCASSTQPRSGGALDTQYFGPGTRLTVL.

This clonotype showed up many times. The chain combines TRBV28 with TRBJ2-7, with 7 bases that match TRBD1. This CDR3 has 15 residues. Germline V gene data show CDR1 as MDHEN and CDR2 as SYDVKM. V gave up 3 bases and J gave up 3 bases; unmatched junction bases: 8. The DNA for the CDR3 is TGTGCCAGCAGTTTCGCCAGGACAGGAGACTACGAGCAGTACTTC. This codes for CASSFARTGDYEQYF.

The chain carries TRBV10-3 and TRBJ2-7, with D hard to call. Between the trimmed V and J ends, which lost 0 bases and 3 bases, there was a span of 6 bases. This CDR3 comprises 13 residues. Germline V gene data show CDR1 as ENHRY and CDR2 as SYGVKD. CDR3 sequence reads: CAISESAVYEQYF. The CDR3 nucleotides read TGTGCCATCAGTGAGTCGGCCGTCTACGAGCAGTACTTC.

This sequence joins TRBV20-1 and TRBJ2-3; 7 bases line up with TRBD2. This CDR3 region has 15 residues. Germline trimming cut 3 bases from V and 1 base from J; bases unmatched to any gene: 7. Germline CDR1 reads DFQATT; CDR2 reads SNEGSKA (reference sequence). The CDR3: CSASPLADRTDTQYF. CDR3 in DNA: TGCAGTGCTAGCCCCCTAGCGGACCGCACAGATACGCAGTATTTT.

The chain couples TRBV4-3 to TRBJ2-1, with TRBD2 matching over 12 bases. V shed 3 bases and J 7 bases; nucleotides not matched to a gene: 7. The length of the CDR3 is 16 residues. The germline CDR1 and CDR2 sequences are LGHNA and YSLEER. In DNA form, the CDR3 reads TGCGCCAGCAGCCAGGATCTAGCGGGAGGGCCAAATGAGCAGTTCTTC. Its protein product is CASSQDLAGGPNEQFF.

The V and J genes are TRBV20-1 and TRBJ2-4, with D possibly matching TRBD2 (5 bases). CDR3 size: 14 residues. The ends were cut back, 6 bases at V and 2 bases at J, with 14 bases in the middle. Germline V gene lookup returns CDR1 DFQATT and CDR2 SNEGSKA (reference sequence). CDR3 DNA: TGCAGTGCCACGCCCGACGGGACCAAAAACATTCAGTACTTC. This encodes CSATPDGTKNIQYF.

A few counts support this clonotype. The CDR3 bases are TGCGCCAGCAGCTTGGTTCCTAAGTCTTCGGACGGGAAATCCTACGAGCAGTACTTC. Protein: CASSLVPKSSDGKSYEQYF. The chain links TRBV5-1 to TRBJ2-7, with D possibly matching TRBD2 (5 bases). The ends were cut back, 0 bases at V and 1 base at J, with 23 bases in the middle. Germline-derived CDR1 and CDR2 are SGHRS and YFSETQ. This CDR3 contains 19 residues. Full variable domain (outside the CDR3, taken from reference TRBV5-1 and TRBJ2-7): KAGVTQTPRYLIKTRGQQVTLSCSPISGHRSVSWYQQTPGQGLQFLFEYFSETQRNKGNFPGRFSGRQFSNSRSEMNVSTLELGDSALYLCASSLVPKSSDGKSYEQYFGPGTRLTVT.

V and J are TRBV7-8 and TRBJ2-1, with TRBD2 identical over 9 bases. V lost 5 bases, J lost 9 bases, and 5 bases stayed unmatched. The CDR3 has 13 amino acids. CDR1 and CDR2 (germline): SGHVS, FQNEAQ. CDR3 sequence reads: CASSAREGGEQFF. The CDR3 bases are TGTGCCAGCAGCGCGCGGGAGGGAGGTGAGCAGTTCTTC.

This rearrangement joins TRBV20-1 to TRBJ1-1; no clear D gene. CDR3 length equals 13 residues. With 3 bases removed from V and 3 bases from J, the gap between germline ends came to 11 bases. Germline V gene sequence: CDR1 DFQATT, CDR2 SNEGSKA (reference sequence). CDR3 sequence reads: CSARYGRHTEAFF. CDR3 nucleotides: TGCAGTGCTAGGTACGGGAGGCACACTGAAGCTTTCTTT.